These 22 T cell receptor beta chains came from one sample sequenced in a study of T cell repertoires in cytomegalovirus infection. The antigens for these receptors are not known. TCRdb fed the reads into MiXCR, producing one record per CDR3 protein. The table records tens of thousands of distinct CDR3 sequences, about 18% of them present only once. Sample: CD8+ T cells from cultured PBMCs, taken from culture after CMV antigen stimulation. The source of these receptors is a human donor in good health (CMV status not recorded). Some clones in this sample may be carry-over from other donors' samples.

This clonotype is labeled as large (0.1 to 1%). This chain uses TRBV7-2 with TRBJ1-1; D unresolved. There are 15 residues in the CDR3. V was shortened by 7 bases and J by 1 base, with 16 bases between the two germline ends. Germline loops: CDR1 SGHTA, CDR2 FQGNSA. CDR3 sequence: CASTRSRSSNTEAFF. CDR3 sequence (DNA): TGTGCCAGCACTCGCTCCCGGAGTTCGAACACTGAAGCTTTCTTT. Drawing the rest from reference TRBV7-2 and TRBJ1-1, the complete variable domain is GAGVSQSPSNKVTEKGKDVELRCDPISGHTALYWYRQSLGQGLEFLIYFQGNSAPDKSGLPSDRFSAERTGGSVSTLTIQRTQQEDSAVYLCASTRSRSSNTEAFFGQGTRLTVV.

The V call is TRBV19, the J call TRBJ1-4; 8 positions agree with TRBD1. Germline values: CDR1 LNHDA, CDR2 SQIVND (reference sequence). Trimming took 5 bases from V and 0 from J; bases not matched to a gene: 11. The CDR3 has 18 residues. The CDR3 DNA reads as TGTGCCAGTAGTCCTCGGACAGGGTTTGGTGCAACTAATGAAAAACTGTTTTTT. Protein sequence: CASSPRTGFGATNEKLFF.

This clonotype was counted many times. The chain is built from TRBV12-3 or TRBV12-4 and TRBJ1-2; D not certain. CDR3 length equals 13 residues. The ends were cut back, 4 bases at V and 4 bases at J, with 10 bases in the middle. This chain's CDR3 is CASSYYMGYGYTF. CDR3 in DNA: TGTGCCAGCAGTTATTATATGGGCTATGGCTACACCTTC.

This clonotype came up a few times. V is TRBV12-3 or TRBV12-4 and J is TRBJ1-1; D is undetermined. V was pared by 0 bases and J by 6 bases, with 11 bases between. The CDR3 length is 14 residues. This CDR3 reads CASSLAEIGAEAFF. In nucleotides, the CDR3 is TGTGCCAGCAGTTTAGCAGAGATTGGGGCTGAAGCTTTCTTT.

This chain uses TRBV7-3 with TRBJ1-1, with 8 bases aligning to TRBD1. Germline-derived CDR1 and CDR2 are SGHTA and FQGTGA. Unmatched junction bases numbered 5, after V lost 3 bases and J lost 5 bases. This CDR3 is built from 14 residues. DNA of the CDR3: TGTGCCAGCAGCTTGACAGGGGCAGGAACTGAAGCTTTCTTT. This encodes CASSLTGAGTEAFF.

This clonotype turned up a few times. The chain employs TRBV7-9 and TRBJ2-7; 9 positions agree with TRBD1. This CDR3 contains 14 residues. J was trimmed by 4 bases and V by 5 bases; bases with no gene match: 6. The germline V gene has CDR1 SEHNR and CDR2 FQNEAQ (reference sequence). This CDR3 is CASSARQGEYEQYF. The DNA of the CDR3 is TGTGCCAGCAGCGCGCGACAGGGGGAGTACGAGCAGTACTTC.

This chain links TRBV6-5 with TRBJ2-3, with TRBD2 matching 7 bases. CDR1 is MNHEY and CDR2 is SVGAGI in the germline V gene. CDR3 length: 14 residues. The V gene end was trimmed by 2 bases and the J gene end by 4 bases; junction bases not matched to a gene: 3. CDR3 sequence: CASSYRRGSDTQYF. CDR3 nucleotide sequence: TGTGCCAGCAGTTACCGGCGGGGGTCAGATACGCAGTATTTT.

This clonotype was counted a few times. The J gene is TRBJ2-7, the V gene TRBV28; D is undetermined. Germline assignment: CDR1 MDHEN and CDR2 SYDVKM. Trimming removed 7 bases at V and 0 bases at J, with 10 bases between. CDR3 length: 13 residues. Here the CDR3 reads CASTEPLSYEQYF. DNA of the CDR3: TGTGCCAGCACGGAGCCTCTCTCCTACGAGCAGTACTTC.

The chain employs TRBV10-3 and TRBJ2-1; 9 bases align to TRBD1. CDR1 is ENHRY and CDR2 is SYGVKD in the germline V gene. The CDR3 sequence is 14 residues long. J was trimmed by 7 bases and V by 5 bases; bases with no gene match: 6. The CDR3 reads CAISSGTGTNEQFF. CDR3 coding DNA: TGTGCCATCAGTTCCGGGACAGGGACTAATGAGCAGTTCTTC.

V gene TRBV7-2 combines with J gene TRBJ1-2; D is perhaps TRBD1 (5 bases). Trimming took off 6 bases at V and 5 bases at J, with 19 bases between the two ends. Germline CDR1 SGHTA, CDR2 FQGNSA. This CDR3 spans 15 amino acids. This chain's CDR3 is CASSPPGPRGYGYTF. The CDR3 coding sequence is TGTGCCAGCAGTCCTCCGGGACCTAGAGGGTATGGCTACACCTTC.

Here the CDR3 reads CASILKGDRGYGYTF. The CDR3 region has the DNA TGTGCCAGCATCTTAAAGGGGGACAGGGGCTATGGCTACACCTTC. The genes are TRBV12-3 or TRBV12-4 and TRBJ1-2, with 10 bases matching TRBD1. This CDR3 is 15 amino acids long. V lost 7 bases, J lost 4 bases, and 9 bases stayed unmatched.

The chain combines TRBV9 with TRBJ2-1, with D perhaps matching TRBD2 (7 bases). CDR1 and CDR2 (germline): SGDLS, YYNGEE. The CDR3 is made up of 16 amino acids. Trimming stripped 3 bases from V and 2 bases from J, with 15 bases between. The CDR3 here is CASSDGGGDTYNEQFF. The CDR3 coding sequence is TGTGCCAGCAGCGACGGGGGAGGGGACACCTACAATGAGCAGTTCTTC.

This chain joins TRBV19 and TRBJ1-5, with a possible D match to TRBD1 (5 bases). Germline V gene data show CDR1 as LNHDA and CDR2 as SQIVND (reference sequence). The CDR3 spans 14 residues. Trimming took 4 bases from V and 3 from J, leaving 10 bases between them. CDR3 sequence reads: CASSTQGVNQPQHF. In nucleotides, the CDR3 is TGTGCCAGTAGTACGCAGGGAGTCAATCAGCCCCAGCATTTT.

This clonotype is labeled as large. The chain recombines TRBV12-3 or TRBV12-4 with TRBJ2-1; possibly TRBD2 for D (5 bases). This CDR3 comprises 14 residues. V lost 6 bases, J lost 4 bases, and 13 bases lay in between. The CDR3 coding sequence is TGTGCCAGCAGCAACGGTGGGAGTTACAATGAGCAGTTCTTC. The encoded protein is CASSNGGSYNEQFF.

This clonotype showed up just a few times. The rearrangement links TRBV9 to TRBJ2-1, with D unclear. This CDR3 has 15 residues. CDR1 and CDR2 from the germline V gene are SGDLS and YYNGEE. V was cut by 0 bases and J by 9 bases, with 16 bases left in between. CDR3 nucleotide sequence: TGTGCCAGCAGCGTAGAGGTGGGAAGAGTGGGTGAGCAGTTCTTC. It codes for CASSVEVGRVGEQFF.

This clonotype has ten or more counts. This chain connects TRBV6-5 to TRBJ1-1; tentative D call: TRBD1 (5 bases). V was clipped by 3 bases and J by 2 bases, with 10 bases between them. CDR1 is MNHEY and CDR2 is SVGAGI in the germline V gene. The CDR3 totals 14 residues. The CDR3 region is CASSYGTVNTEAFF. In nucleotides, the CDR3 is TGTGCCAGCAGTTATGGGACGGTTAACACTGAAGCTTTCTTT.

V and J are TRBV2 and TRBJ2-5, with TRBD2 matching 7 bases. The CDR3 consists of 16 residues. J lost 4 bases, V lost 2 bases, and 10 bases had no gene match. Germline V gene lookup returns CDR1 SNHLY and CDR2 FYNNEI. CDR3 coding DNA: TGTGCCAGCAGTGAAAGGCTAGGGAGGGCGGCAGAGACCCAGTACTTC. Its protein product is CASSERLGRAAETQYF.

This rearrangement joins TRBV4-1 to TRBJ2-7; D possibly uses TRBD1 or TRBD2 (6 bases each). The V gene lost 4 bases and the J gene lost 7 bases, with 14 bases spanning the gap. Germline CDR1 reads MGHRA; CDR2 reads YSYEKL. The CDR3 consists of 13 residues. For the CDR3, the DNA is TGCGCCAGCAGCCTGGGGGGACACGTTGAGCAGTACTTC. Its protein is CASSLGGHVEQYF.

The genes are TRBV12-3 or TRBV12-4 and TRBJ2-7; D may match TRBD1 or TRBD2 (5 bases each). This CDR3 spans 15 amino acids. V was pared by 6 bases and J by 3 bases, with 18 bases between. The CDR3 nucleotides are TGTGCCAGCAGCCCTCAAAGGGACGGTTTCTACGAGCAGTACTTC. Protein product: CASSPQRDGFYEQYF.

This clonotype has more than one count but fewer than ten. The chain carries TRBV6-5 and TRBJ2-1; D possibly corresponds to TRBD2 (5 bases). CDR1 is MNHEY, CDR2 SVGAGI, per germline. Trimming took off 7 bases at V and 5 bases at J, with 12 bases between the two ends. The length of the CDR3 is 13 residues. CDR3: CASTPRSDNEQFF. For the CDR3, the DNA is TGTGCCAGCACCCCCCGTAGCGACAATGAGCAGTTCTTC.

This clonotype turned up a few times. The V and J genes are TRBV7-8 and TRBJ2-7, with a tentative D call TRBD2 (5 bases). V lost 4 bases and J 1 base, leaving 11 bases between the germline ends. The CDR3 consists of 14 residues. Germline values: CDR1 SGHVS, CDR2 FQNEAQ. The CDR3 region has the DNA TGTGCCAGCAGCTCCCCGGGAAGTTCCTACGAGCAGTACTTC. It codes for CASSSPGSSYEQYF.

The rearrangement uses TRBV27 and TRBJ1-5; D may be TRBD1 (6 bases). This CDR3 is built from 13 residues. Trimming pared 6 bases from V and 5 bases from J, leaving 11 bases between. Germline V gene sequence: CDR1 MNHEY, CDR2 SMNVEV (reference sequence). The CDR3 sequence is CASSLGQYQPQHF. The CDR3 region has the DNA TGTGCCAGCAGCCTCGGACAGTATCAGCCCCAGCATTTT.